This T cell receptor (beta chain) emerged from a study of shared clonotypes between healthy human individuals. Study information: Each donor's CD4 naive and CD4 memory cells filled three plates apiece, CD8 naive two, and CD8 memory one.

The CDR3 is made up of 17 amino acids. Germline values: CDR1 ENHRY, CDR2 SYGVKD. The V end lost 5 bases, the J end lost 0 bases, and 17 bases lay between the germline ends. The test was conducted at deep level. An even split of each subset's genomic DNA across several immunoSEQ plates was performed. TCRdb's table, derived via immunoSEQ multiplex PCR, lists solely in-frame clones and lacks some. This table has about 2.3 million clones, more than 85% appearing once. As to this clone: Its antigen is not identified.

Study-wide results and limits: For naive CD4 cells, roughly 5.5% of clonotypes were shared across a handful of donors.

Specimen: naive CD4+ T cells from PBMCs. Subset here: CD45RA+ positively selected. This TCR came from a man younger than 30 in good health. Some clones in this sample may be carry-over from other donors' samples. This chain uses TRBV10-3 with TRBJ1-3; tentatively, D is TRBD1 (5 bases). CDR3 in DNA: TGTGCCATCAGTTTTACCCACCGACAGTCCTCTGGAAACACCATATATTTT. Translation gives CAISFTHRQSSGNTIYF.